This T cell receptor (beta chain) was sequenced during a study of CD8+ T cells in alopecia areata. Whole-study findings and limits: Lesional scalp displayed greater clonality than normal scalp, most notably in alopecia totalis/universalis.

The treatment here: oral pan-JAK inhibitor, 5-10 mg twice daily. PBMCs yielded sorted CD4+ and CD8+ T cells. Germline CDR1 GTSNPN, CDR2 SVGIG (reference sequence). The CDR3 sequence is 11 residues long. The V gene lost 2 bases and the J gene lost 6 bases, with 6 bases spanning the gap. As the sequencing template, cDNA was produced by extracting RNA and reverse transcribing it. Libraries were prepared by immunoSEQ multiplex PCR; TCRdb keeps only in-frame clonotypes and omits some of them. Counted here are about 94,000 clones, 60% to 80% occurring once; the ten biggest clones make up roughly 17%. Comment on this clone: Its antigen is not identified.

This specimen was CD8+ T cells sorted from blood, taken around week 44, from a patient treated with tofacitinib. This clonotype was sampled from a human donor with alopecia areata. The chain combines TRBV30 with TRBJ2-3, with D unresolved. For the CDR3, the DNA is TGTGCCTGGAGTATTATCGATACGCAGTATTTT. Its protein product is CAWSIIDTQYF. The variable domain in full, with the rest retrieved from reference TRBV30 and TRBJ2-3, is SQTIHQWPATLVQPVGSPLSLECTVEGTSNPNLYWYRQAAGRGLQLLFYSVGIGQISSEVPQNLSASRPQDRQFILSSKKLLLSDSGFYLCAWSIIDTQYFGPGTRLTVL.